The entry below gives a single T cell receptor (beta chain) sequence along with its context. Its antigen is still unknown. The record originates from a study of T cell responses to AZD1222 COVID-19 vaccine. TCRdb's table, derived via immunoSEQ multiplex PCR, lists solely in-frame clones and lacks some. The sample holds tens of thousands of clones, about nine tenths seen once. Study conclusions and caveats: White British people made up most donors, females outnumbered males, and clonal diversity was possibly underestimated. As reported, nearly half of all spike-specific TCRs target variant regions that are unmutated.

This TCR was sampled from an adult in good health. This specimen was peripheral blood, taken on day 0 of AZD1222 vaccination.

The DNA for the CDR3 is TGTGCCAGCAGCTTAGTTGGGACATCCTGGGATGAGCAGTTCTTC. Encoded protein: CASSLVGTSWDEQFF. The chain has TRBV7-2 and TRBJ2-1; TRBD1 is a possible D gene (6 bases). The CDR3 is 15 amino acids. Between the trimmed V and J ends, which lost 1 base and 8 bases, there was a span of 15 bases. The germline V gene encodes CDR1 SGHTA and CDR2 FQGNSA.